This T cell receptor beta chain was sequenced in a study of shared clonotypes between healthy human individuals (dated by TCRdb to 2018 to 2021). General notes on the study: The cohort comprised a couple of women and three men aged 18 to 49 years. For each donor, CD4 naive and CD4 memory were each given three plates, CD8 naive was given two plates, and CD8 memory was given one plate. To estimate repertoire size and how much clonotypes are shared between individuals, the study performed deep sequencing of blood TCR repertoires from about five healthy adults. Libraries were prepared and TCR repertoires were sequenced by different laboratories using diverse techniques, in order to increase sequencing depth and limit assay-specific biases. Between about 0.85 and 8.9 billion PBMCs per donor were obtained by leukapheresis. General study outcomes and caveats: Naive subsets generally had larger estimated clonotype richness than memory subsets. Higher generation probabilities were observed for clonotypes shared by all four sorted-subset donors than for non-shared clonotypes. Sampling was limited to blood, and TCR repertoires in tissue likely differ from TCR repertoires in blood. Pairwise subsampling led to the expectation that sequencing depth would affect the degree of clonotype sharing among donors. The small number of donors limited the genetic and exposure-history diversity represented. Even with the large sequencing depth, rarefaction of the sorted-subset datasets indicated that sequencing was incomplete. Sharing across several donors was observed for about 5% of naive CD4, under 4% of naive CD8, over 2% of memory CD4, and around 0.4% of memory CD8 clonotypes.

TCR CDR3 regions were amplified from genomic DNA by multiplex PCR using the deep immunoSEQ assay. Extracted genomic DNA from each cell subset was distributed evenly across all wells of several immunoSEQ 96-well plates, and each plate was treated as a replicate. For sorted subsets, 200 ng of genomic DNA, equivalent to 25,000 to 30,000 T cell genomes, went into each replicate PCR. Purified libraries were quantified with a Qubit 3.0 fluorometer, sized on a Bioanalyzer 2100, and re-quantified with the KAPA Library Quantification kit. A separate single-read 150-cycle Illumina NextSeq 550 flow cell was used to sequence each immunoSEQ 96-well plate. As for the original processing: The immunoSEQ output contained only junctional sequences without quality scores, so filtering could not match that applied to full-length reads. Sequences were annotated with PyIR, a Python wrapper for IgBLAST v1.9, using IMGT germline references to assign V/J genes and CDR3. Reads were filtered out if the reads had weak V/J assignments (E-value above 1e-6), no CDR3, stop codons, out-of-frame junctions, or ambiguous translated residues. V3J clonotypes were defined as sequences sharing the same inferred V gene, J gene, and CDR3 amino acid sequence. Percentage overlap between repertoires was computed as shared unique clonotypes divided by the size of the smaller repertoire. RTK rarefaction, the Chao1 estimator, and Recon v2.1 estimates of unobserved clonotypes were used to assess repertoire richness. OLGA was used to compute generation probabilities for all TCRbeta clonotypes that the gDNA method yielded from a handful of donors. TCRdb took this table from immuneACCESS and kept in-frame rearrangements with V and J called. Such tables lack part of the clones; where checked against another copy, unresolved V genes explain under half of the gap, and the rest is unexplained. That table is the source of V, J and clone size, and D and trimming were worked out from the DNA. The sample table contains some 2,400,000 clones; only one count was recorded for 95% of them. The ten largest clones take up roughly 0.13% of the sample.

Concerning this clone: Its antigen remains unidentified. There are no base qualities to consult, and no much larger clone falls within one base.

The donors were healthy, HIV-negative adults with no recently reported acute infections or vaccinations. Every donor was a Caucasian adult living in Nashville, Tennessee, USA. CD4+ T cells were enriched by magnetic negative selection; naive cells were then positively selected on CD45RA, and the negative fraction formed the memory subset. Blood was collected by leukapheresis, and PBMCs were isolated by Ficoll-Histopaque density gradient centrifugation and then cryopreserved in liquid nitrogen vapor phase. Purity and quantity of every magnetically sorted T cell population were checked by analytical flow cytometry. Genomic DNA was isolated from each sorted fraction and quantified by UV absorbance on a Nanodrop 2000c. Reading from cysteine to phenylalanine, the CDR3 counts 11 amino acids. Only the CDR3 portion is preserved as DNA: 33 bases, with reading frame beginning at the first base. The germline V gene supplies CDR1 SNHLY and CDR2 FYNNEI. The junction carries 8 bases between V and J, which are trimmed by 4 bases and 8 bases respectively.

The TCR originated in a man between 18 and 29 years old in good health. The sample consisted of naive CD4+ T cells sorted from blood. Sample cell subset or site, as interpreted from the label and publication: CD45RA+ positively selected. This chain joins TRBV2 to TRBJ1-2; a tentative D call is TRBD1 (5 bases match). The DNA sequence reads TGTGCCAGCAGTGCAGGGAACGGCTACACCTTC. Its translation reads: CASSAGNGYTF. Supplemented by the reference TRBV2 and TRBJ1-2 proteins around the CDR3, the complete variable domain is EPEVTQTPSHQVTQMGQEVILRCVPISNHLYFYWYRQILGQKVEFLVSFYNNEISEKSEIFDDQFSVERPDGSNFTLKIRSTKLEDSAMYFCASSAGNGYTFGSGTRLTVV.